Here is one TCR beta chain with its context. This sample was taken from a study of Ad26.COV2.S vaccination and SARS-CoV-2 variants. Assay: immunoSEQ multiplex PCR; the TCRdb copy retains only in-frame clones and omits some. Of some 320,000 clones listed, 70% to 90% are singletons. Treatment given: 19 received Ad26.COV2.S at low or high dose, single or two shots; about 5 received placebo; per-sample allocation not given. Specimens were obtained on day 63 following the first vaccine or placebo injection. The vaccine antigen was prefusion-stabilized Wuhan SARS-CoV-2 spike. Germline CDR1 reads SGHTA; CDR2 reads FQGNSA. The CDR3 sequence is 15 residues long. Trimming cost V 3 bases and J 5 bases; bases outside gene matches: 5.

The input for sequencing was peripheral blood, taken in a trial of Ad26.COV2.S vaccine versus placebo. This receptor was identified in a person aged 18-60 years who received the Ad26.COV2.S COVID-19 vaccine or a placebo. The chain combines TRBV7-2 with TRBJ2-3; 10 bases agree with TRBD2. In DNA, the CDR3 is TGTGCCAGCAGCTTCCAGCGGGGGGGCCAAGATACGCAGTATTTT. This encodes CASSFQRGGQDTQYF.